This is a list of T cell receptor beta chains from one sample in a study of siplizumab effects on memory and regulatory T cells. The table came from immunoSEQ multiplex PCR; TCRdb's copy has only in-frame clones and leaves some out. Seen here are 100,000 or so clones, roughly 91% observed once, and the top ten hold about 0.32%. The sample was CD4+ T cells sorted from blood. These receptor sequences come from a human donor in good health. Both conserved end residues are part of each CDR3. A D gene is named only where the DNA matches it firmly. Clone size is not always given. Where it is, it says once, few, many or a class for expanded clones.

clone_size	j_call	cdr3_length	v_call	d_call	cdr3_aa	cdr3_nt
NA	TRBJ1-1	13	TRBV30	NA	CAWSKAMNTEAFF	TGTGCCTGGAGTAAGGCAATGAACACTGAAGCTTTCTTT
once	TRBJ2-7	18	TRBV5-1	TRBD2	CASSVGTSGRLQTYEQYF	TGCGCCAGCAGCGTCGGGACTAGCGGGAGACTTCAAACCTACGAGCAGTACTTC
NA	TRBJ1-2	14	TRBV6-6	TRBD1	CASSYHRGPDGYTF	TGTGCCAGCAGTTATCACAGGGGGCCGGATGGCTACACCTTC
NA	TRBJ2-7	17	TRBV4-3	TRBD1	CASSQEQGAAGLYEQYF	TGCGCCAGCAGCCAAGAACAGGGGGCAGCTGGGTTATACGAGCAGTACTTC
NA	TRBJ2-7	13	TRBV7-9	NA	CASSSRGAREQYF	TGTGCCAGCAGCTCCCGGGGGGCCCGCGAGCAGTACTTC
NA	TRBJ1-4	15	TRBV6-1	NA	CASSNQQGPVEKLFF	TGTGCCAGCAGTAATCAACAGGGACCGGTTGAAAAACTGTTTTTT
NA	TRBJ2-7	15	TRBV18	TRBD1	CASSPPPGTGYEQYF	TGTGCCAGCTCACCACCGCCCGGGACAGGGTATGAGCAGTACTTC
NA	TRBJ1-3	18	TRBV14	NA	CASSLHEGPQSSGNTIYF	TGTGCCAGCAGCCTTCACGAGGGACCCCAGAGCTCTGGAAACACCATATATTTT
NA	TRBJ1-5	15	TRBV30	TRBD1	CAWSVGTGVSQPQHF	TGTGCCTGGAGTGTGGGGACAGGGGTCAGCCAGCCCCAGCATTTT
NA	TRBJ2-7	20	TRBV12-2	NA	CASRLIPSSTSGRASYEQYF	TGTGCAAGTCGCTTAATCCCTTCTTCGACTAGCGGGAGGGCCTCCTACGAGCAGTACTTC
NA	TRBJ2-2	14	TRBV15	NA	CATSRGALPRELFF	TGTGCCACCAGCAGAGGAGCTCTCCCCCGGGAGCTGTTTTTT
NA	TRBJ1-2	13	TRBV2	NA	CASREGSSWGYTF	TGTGCCAGCAGAGAGGGGAGCTCTTGGGGCTACACCTTC
NA	TRBJ2-1	16	TRBV5-1	NA	CASSLVRGSLESEQFF	TGCGCCAGCAGCTTGGTTCGGGGGTCCCTAGAGAGCGAGCAGTTCTTC
NA	TRBJ2-3	13	TRBV11-3	NA	CASRVQNTDTQYF	TGTGCCAGCAGAGTGCAAAACACAGATACGCAGTATTTT
NA	TRBJ2-3	14	TRBV7-9	NA	CATSAQFEADTQYF	TGTGCCACCTCCGCCCAATTTGAGGCAGATACGCAGTATTTT
NA	TRBJ1-2	12	TRBV27	NA	CASRDWGGGYTF	TGTGCCAGCAGGGACTGGGGCGGTGGCTACACCTTC
NA	TRBJ2-1	16	TRBV25-1	TRBD2	CASSVEAGVSYNEQFF	TGTGCCAGCAGCGTCGAAGCGGGAGTATCCTACAATGAGCAGTTCTTC
NA	TRBJ2-1	15	TRBV11-3	TRBD2	CASSIRLAGGTEQFF	TGTGCCAGCAGCATCCGACTAGCGGGAGGAACTGAGCAGTTCTTC
NA	TRBJ1-2	15	TRBV19	TRBD1	CASSIPIQGERGYTF	TGTGCCAGTAGTATACCGATACAGGGGGAGCGTGGCTACACCTTC
NA	TRBJ2-3	17	TRBV7-9	TRBD2	CASSSNLAGGPADTQYF	TGTGCCAGCAGCTCCAACCTAGCGGGGGGGCCCGCAGATACGCAGTATTTT
NA	TRBJ2-7	14	TRBV5-1	NA	CASSSNGPPYEQYF	TGCGCCAGCAGCTCAAACGGGCCGCCCTACGAGCAGTACTTC
NA	TRBJ1-1	15	TRBV28	NA	CASSPHRAENTEAFF	TGTGCCAGCAGTCCCCATCGGGCAGAGAACACTGAAGCTTTCTTT
few	TRBJ1-5	13	TRBV9	NA	CASSLTLNQPQHF	TGTGCCAGCAGCCTAACCCTTAATCAGCCCCAGCATTTT
NA	TRBJ2-5	18	TRBV9	TRBD2	CASSVAPSGLTYQETQYF	TGTGCCAGCAGCGTCGCGCCCTCGGGACTAACATACCAAGAGACCCAGTACTTC
NA	TRBJ1-1	13	TRBV7-3	NA	CASSADSNTEAFF	TGTGCCAGCAGCGCCGACAGTAACACTGAAGCTTTCTTT
NA	TRBJ1-3	14	TRBV19	TRBD1	CASTQQGSGNTIYF	TGTGCCAGTACCCAACAGGGGTCTGGAAACACCATATATTTT
NA	TRBJ1-2	11	TRBV25-1	NA	CASSELLGYTF	TGTGCCAGCAGTGAGTTATTGGGCTACACCTTC
NA	TRBJ2-5	14	TRBV5-1	NA	CASSLGAGAETQYF	TGCGCCAGCAGCTTGGGCGCTGGCGCAGAGACCCAGTACTTC
NA	TRBJ2-5	15	TRBV5-1	TRBD2	CASGTSGRARETQYF	TGCGCCAGCGGAACTAGCGGGAGGGCGAGGGAGACCCAGTACTTC
NA	TRBJ1-6	21	TRBV4-2	TRBD1	CASSLTGTGANALGTHSPLHF	TGTGCCAGCAGCCTTACCGGGACAGGGGCAAATGCCCTAGGAACCCATTCACCCCTCCACTTT
NA	TRBJ1-5	15	TRBV7-9	NA	CASSPITSGDQPQHF	TGTGCCAGCAGCCCTATTACGAGCGGAGATCAGCCCCAGCATTTT
NA	TRBJ2-2	15	TRBV7-3	TRBD2	CASSSGLAKTGELFF	TGTGCCAGCAGCTCCGGACTAGCGAAAACCGGGGAGCTGTTTTTT
NA	TRBJ2-3	15	TRBV30	TRBD2	CAWGPLAGEGDTQYF	TGTGCCTGGGGCCCGCTAGCGGGAGAAGGAGATACGCAGTATTTT
NA	TRBJ1-2	12	TRBV10-3	NA	CAISAEIVGYTF	TGTGCCATCAGTGCCGAAATCGTAGGCTACACCTTC
NA	TRBJ2-7	13	TRBV6-5	NA	CASKRTQDYEQYF	TGTGCCAGCAAACGGACACAAGACTACGAGCAGTACTTC
once	TRBJ1-4	16	TRBV11-3	NA	CASSLGAGRINEKLFF	TGTGCCAGCAGCTTAGGAGCGGGACGGATAAATGAAAAACTGTTTTTT
NA	TRBJ1-2	15	TRBV7-2	NA	CASSLVLEAFYGYTF	TGTGCCAGCAGCTTAGTGTTGGAGGCCTTCTATGGCTACACCTTC
NA	TRBJ1-6	14	TRBV13	NA	CASSLRASASPLHF	TGTGCCAGCAGCCTAAGGGCGTCGGCCTCACCCCTCCACTTT
NA	TRBJ2-3	12	TRBV6-5	NA	CASSKTWGTQYF	TGTGCCAGCAGTAAGACTTGGGGTACGCAGTATTTT
NA	TRBJ2-5	15	TRBV5-5	TRBD1	CASSSGETGGETQYF	TGTGCCAGCAGCAGCGGCGAGACAGGGGGGGAGACCCAGTACTTC
NA	TRBJ1-6	14	TRBV11-2	NA	CASSLNKMNSPLHF	TGTGCCAGCAGCTTAAACAAGATGAATTCACCCCTCCACTTT
NA	TRBJ2-4	15	TRBV6-1	NA	CASSESGGGGNIQYF	TGTGCCAGCAGTGAATCTGGGGGCGGGGGAAACATTCAGTACTTC
NA	TRBJ2-3	18	TRBV7-9	TRBD2	CASSPRREANPSTDTQYF	TGTGCCAGCAGCCCCCGGCGGGAGGCCAACCCTAGCACAGATACGCAGTATTTT
NA	TRBJ1-4	17	TRBV5-1	TRBD1	CASSPTPDRVLVEKLFF	TGCGCCAGCAGCCCCACTCCCGACAGGGTTCTCGTGGAAAAACTGTTTTTT
NA	TRBJ2-7	15	TRBV5-1	NA	CASNKFPTGNYEQYF	TGCGCCAGCAATAAGTTTCCGACGGGGAACTACGAGCAGTACTTC